One and the same sample provided the 21 T cell receptor beta chains below, sequenced in a study of cytomegalovirus exposure and HLA in healthy donors. The PCR contained 60 Vbeta and 13 Jbeta primers. Measured with immunoSEQ multiplex PCR; TCRdb has only the in-frame clones, and not every one. Its clone listing holds 50,000 to 70,000 clones. Sequencing was done on a sample of PBMCs. Receptor source: a woman in her late teens or twenties in good health and CMV-seronegative.

The rearrangement uses TRBV7-9 and TRBJ1-4; a weak D match, TRBD1 (6 bases). The V and J ends lost 4 bases and 8 bases respectively, with 17 bases between them. Germline V gives CDR1 SEHNR, CDR2 FQNEAQ (reference sequence). The CDR3 length is 15 residues. CDR3 loop: CASSSSSGTLEKLFF. The DNA for the CDR3 is TGTGCCAGCAGCTCCTCCTCCGGGACACTAGAAAAACTGTTTTTT.

J is TRBJ2-2 and V is TRBV9, with D possibly being TRBD1 (7 bases). CDR1 and CDR2 from the germline V gene are SGDLS and YYNGEE. This CDR3 comprises 15 residues. V lost 0 bases, J lost 4 bases, and 10 bases lay in between. The CDR3 coding sequence is TGTGCCAGCAGCGTAGTTCAGGGGGGCACCGGGGAGCTGTTTTTT. This codes for CASSVVQGGTGELFF.

The chain couples TRBV7-3 to TRBJ2-3, with D perhaps TRBD2 (5 bases). The V end lost 3 bases, the J end lost 2 bases, and 9 bases lay between the germline ends. The CDR3 extends over 14 amino acids. Germline V gene sequence: CDR1 SGHTA, CDR2 FQGTGA. The CDR3 DNA is TGTGCCAGCAGCTTTGCGGACTCCACAGATACGCAGTATTTT. Its protein product is CASSFADSTDTQYF.

The chain links TRBV6-5 to TRBJ1-1, with a possible D match to TRBD1 (5 bases). CDR1 and CDR2 from the germline V gene are MNHEY and SVGAGI. With 8 bases removed from V and 1 base from J, the gap between germline ends came to 11 bases. This CDR3 spans 13 amino acids. CDR3 sequence: CASGERGNTEAFF. The CDR3 nucleotides are TGTGCCAGCGGCGAAAGGGGGAACACTGAAGCTTTCTTT.

This chain connects TRBV25-1 to TRBJ2-1, with 9 nucleotides matching TRBD2. The trim removed 6 bases at V and 5 bases at J, leaving 8 bases unmatched. CDR1 is MGHDK and CDR2 is SYGVNS in the germline V gene. CDR3 length equals 15 residues. The CDR3 is CASSLAGDLDNEQFF. The CDR3 DNA sequence: TGTGCCAGCAGCTTAGCGGGGGACCTAGACAATGAGCAGTTCTTC. The whole variable domain, remainder taken from reference TRBV25-1 and TRBJ2-1, is EADIYQTPRYLVIGTGKKITLECSQTMGHDKMYWYQQDPGMELHLIHYSYGVNSTEKGDLSSESTVSRIRTEHFPLTLESARPSHTSQYLCASSLAGDLDNEQFFGPGTRLTVL.

With respect to this clone: Other DNA sequences in this specimen translate into the identical CDR3. V gene TRBV7-2 combines with J gene TRBJ2-7; 7 bases map to TRBD2. Germline V gene data show CDR1 as SGHTA and CDR2 as FQGNSA. CDR3 length: 14 residues. Trimming removed 6 bases from V and 5 bases from J; junction bases left unmatched: 10. The CDR3 is CASSQPGGIHEQYF. As DNA, the CDR3 is TGTGCCAGCAGTCAACCCGGGGGGATCCACGAGCAGTACTTC.

The chain has TRBV4-1 and TRBJ2-1, with 8 nucleotides matching TRBD2. Germline V gene data show CDR1 as MGHRA and CDR2 as YSYEKL. The CDR3 has 16 amino acids. Trimming cost V 0 bases and J 5 bases; bases outside gene matches: 6. The CDR3 bases are TGCGCCAGCAGCCAAGAGGCGGGAGGAAGCGACAATGAGCAGTTCTTC. Its protein is CASSQEAGGSDNEQFF.

This chain links TRBV25-1 with TRBJ2-7, with TRBD2 matching over 11 bases. Germline V CDR1 and CDR2: MGHDK, SYGVNS. This CDR3 is 17 amino acids long. J gave up 2 bases and V 3 bases, and 9 bases lay outside the gene matches. The CDR3 coding sequence is TGTGCCAGCAGTGAGGTTGGGCTAGCGGGAGGCACCTACGAGCAGTACTTC. Translation gives CASSEVGLAGGTYEQYF.

This sequence joins TRBV2 and TRBJ2-7; 7 bases are shared with TRBD1. The V and J ends lost 5 bases and 3 bases, in that order; junction bases with no gene match: 10. Germline-derived CDR1 and CDR2 are SNHLY and FYNNEI. This CDR3 comprises 15 residues. CDR3 nucleotides: TGTGCCAGCAGTACCGACAGGGTCCGGGACTACGAGCAGTACTTC. Its protein product is CASSTDRVRDYEQYF.

V is TRBV29-1 and J is TRBJ2-2; 10 nucleotides match TRBD2. The CDR3 extends over 14 amino acids. Per germline, CDR1 SQVTM and CDR2 ANQGSEA. V dropped 2 bases and J dropped 4; count of bases not matched to a gene: 1. The CDR3 spells CSVELAGATGELFF. In DNA form, the CDR3 reads TGCAGCGTTGAACTAGCGGGGGCCACCGGGGAGCTGTTTTTT.

V and J are TRBV4-2 and TRBJ2-3; 8 bases are a match to TRBD2. Germline trimming cut 3 bases from V and 1 base from J; bases unmatched to any gene: 9. Germline-derived CDR1 and CDR2 are LGHNA and YNFKEQ. There are 17 residues in the CDR3. The CDR3 spells CASSHEKGREGTDTQYF. In DNA, the CDR3 is TGTGCCAGCAGCCATGAAAAGGGGCGGGAGGGCACAGATACGCAGTATTTT.

The chain combines TRBV5-1 with TRBJ1-2; possibly TRBD1 for D (6 bases). V lost 0 bases to trimming and J lost 7 bases, with 10 bases between them. This CDR3 is built from 13 residues. Germline V CDR1 and CDR2: SGHRS, YFSETQ. CDR3 DNA: TGCGCCAGCAGCTTGGAACAGGGCCTTGGCTACACCTTC. It encodes CASSLEQGLGYTF.

The chain joins TRBV30 to TRBJ1-4, with D possibly being TRBD1 (6 bases). Trimming shortened V by 0 bases and J by 8 bases, and 28 bases separated the two germline ends. CDR3 size: 19 residues. CDR1 and CDR2 (germline): GTSNPN, SVGIG (reference sequence). CDR3 sequence: CAWSVFFHRKQGFREKLFF. The CDR3 DNA is TGTGCCTGGAGTGTATTCTTCCACCGAAAACAGGGTTTTCGGGAAAAACTGTTTTTT.

This chain uses TRBV11-2 with TRBJ2-7, with TRBD2 matching 13 bases. Germline lookup yields CDR1 SGHAT and CDR2 FQNNGV. The CDR3 consists of 15 residues. Trimming removed 5 bases from V and 1 base from J; junction bases left unmatched: 2. The CDR3 DNA follows: TGTGCCAGCAGCCGGACTAGCGGGAGTTCCTACGAGCAGTACTTC. As protein: CASSRTSGSSYEQYF.

The genes are TRBV4-2 and TRBJ2-2, with TRBD2 matching over 9 bases. The J segment lost 8 bases and the V segment lost 0 bases, leaving 10 bases of the junction unmatched. Germline V gives CDR1 LGHNA, CDR2 YNFKEQ. The CDR3 is made up of 17 amino acids. The CDR3 bases are TGTGCCAGCAGCCAAGATAACGCGGGAGGGCCTGGGGGGGAGCTGTTTTTT. It translates to CASSQDNAGGPGGELFF.

The V gene is TRBV7-8, the J gene TRBJ1-6, with TRBD1 as a possible D gene (6 bases). The CDR3 length is 15 residues. Trimming stripped 5 bases from V and 5 bases from J, with 13 bases between. Germline lookup yields CDR1 SGHVS and CDR2 FQNEAQ. The CDR3 coding sequence is TGTGCCAGCAGCCCGCGGGCAGGGGATAATTCACCCCTCCACTTT. This encodes CASSPRAGDNSPLHF.

The V and J genes are TRBV9 and TRBJ1-2; 9 bases fit TRBD1. CDR3 size: 16 residues. Germline V gene sequence: CDR1 SGDLS, CDR2 YYNGEE. Unmatched junction bases numbered 7, after V lost 0 bases and J lost 4 bases. CDR3 amino acids: CASSVGPRDRAYGYTF. In nucleotides, the CDR3 is TGTGCCAGCAGCGTAGGGCCCCGGGACAGGGCCTATGGCTACACCTTC.

The rearrangement uses TRBV4-1 and TRBJ2-5; 9 positions agree with TRBD1. With V trimmed by 1 base and J by 6 bases, 15 bases remained unmatched. Germline V lookup: CDR1 MGHRA, CDR2 YSYEKL. The CDR3 contains 18 residues. CDR3 protein: CASSQVFLSGDREKTQYF. CDR3 DNA: TGCGCCAGCAGCCAAGTCTTTCTCAGTGGGGACAGGGAGAAGACCCAGTACTTC.

This chain uses TRBV6-1 with TRBJ2-5; D is perhaps TRBD2 (5 bases). With 3 bases removed from V and 3 bases from J, the gap between germline ends came to 14 bases. Germline CDR1 and CDR2: MNHNS and SASEGT. The CDR3 runs 15 residues. The CDR3 DNA sequence: TGTGCCAGCAGTGAGGATAGGAGGCAAGAAGAGACCCAGTACTTC. Amino acid sequence: CASSEDRRQEETQYF.

The gene calls are TRBV6-6 and TRBJ2-7; tentatively, D is TRBD1 (5 bases). In germline, CDR1 is MNHNY, CDR2 SVGAGI (reference sequence). The CDR3 extends over 16 amino acids. The V gene lost 0 bases and the J gene lost 2 bases, with 14 bases spanning the gap. This CDR3 reads CASSYSSTQGAYEQYF. DNA of the CDR3: TGTGCCAGCAGTTACTCGAGTACGCAGGGCGCCTACGAGCAGTACTTC.

CDR3 sequence: CSVFASRGELFF. The CDR3 DNA reads TGCAGCGTATTTGCTAGCCGCGGGGAGCTGTTTTTT. The V gene is TRBV29-1, the J gene TRBJ2-2; the D gene is possibly TRBD2 (5 bases). V was pared by 6 bases and J by 7 bases, with 12 bases between. Germline-derived CDR1 and CDR2 are SQVTM and ANQGSEA. The CDR3 covers 12 residues.